This TCR beta chain was captured by sequencing in a study of CD8 T cells in Susac syndrome. Reverse transcription of about 0.5 to 1 ug RNA was carried out with random hexamers. TCRdb recomputed calls from the immunoSEQ multiplex PCR reads with MiXCR, one row per CDR3 protein. The data hold about 120,000 distinct CDR3 sequences, with 94% observed a single time. The TCR comes from a human donor in good health. Specimen: CD4+ T cells from PBMCs.

CDR3 DNA sequence: TGTGCCAGCAATACAGAGGAAAACGAGCAGTACTTC. Residues: CASNTEENEQYF. This chain links TRBV6-6 with TRBJ2-7; no clear D gene. This CDR3 comprises 12 residues. Germline V gene lookup returns CDR1 MNHNY and CDR2 SVGAGI (reference sequence). Trimming took 7 bases from V and 5 from J, leaving 12 bases between them.